Listed below are T cell receptor beta chains from one sample, sequenced in a study of blood T cell repertoires in COVID-19. The repertoire was sequenced with immunoSEQ multiplex PCR; TCRdb's copy has only in-frame clones and lacks some. The sample carries over 300,000 clones, about 90% recorded once. The source material was peripheral blood. The origin of the receptors is a man in his late teens or twenties with active or convalescent COVID-19. The CDR3 runs from the conserved cysteine through the conserved F or W. A D gene is named only where the DNA matches it firmly. Part of the rows lack a size; the others show once, few, many or a class for expanded clones.

>TRBJ2-3|14|TRBD1|NA|TRBV6-4
CASSPGQNTDTQYF
TGTGCCAGCAGTCCGGGACAGAACACAGATACGCAGTATTTT
>TRBJ2-7|13|TRBD1|NA|TRBV25-1
CASGGRTGNEQYF
TGTGCCAGCGGGGGGAGGACAGGGAACGAGCAGTACTTC
>TRBJ2-7|15|TRBD1|NA|TRBV27
CASSSPGTGIYEQYF
TGTGCCAGCAGTTCCCCCGGGACAGGCATCTACGAGCAGTACTTC
>TRBJ1-4|16|NA|NA|TRBV6-2/TRBV6-3
CASSLVGSATNEKLFF
TGTGCCAGCAGTTTAGTCGGGTCCGCAACTAATGAAAAACTGTTTTTT
>TRBJ2-1|18|TRBD2|NA|TRBV24-1
CATSALGLAGDGYNEQFF
TGTGCCACCAGTGCCCTGGGACTAGCGGGAGACGGCTACAATGAGCAGTTCTTC
>TRBJ2-7|13|TRBD2|NA|TRBV27
CATRTGREGEQYF
TGTGCCACTAGGACGGGCAGGGAGGGCGAGCAGTACTTC
>TRBJ1-1|14|NA|once|TRBV28
CASSAGRLNTEAFF
TGTGCCAGCAGTGCCGGGAGGTTGAACACTGAAGCTTTCTTT
>TRBJ1-5|14|NA|NA|TRBV15
CATSRDLRNQPQHF
TGTGCCACCAGCAGAGATTTGAGGAATCAGCCCCAGCATTTT
>TRBJ1-1|17|TRBD1|NA|TRBV28
CASSLTGQGHMNTEAFF
TGTGCCAGCAGTTTAACCGGACAGGGCCACATGAACACTGAAGCTTTCTTT
>TRBJ2-3|13|NA|NA|TRBV11-2
CASSFGRSDTQYF
TGTGCCAGCAGCTTTGGGAGGTCAGATACGCAGTATTTT
>TRBJ1-2|14|NA|NA|TRBV7-2
CASSPDSSAFGYTF
TGTGCCAGCAGCCCGGACAGCTCCGCATTTGGCTACACCTTC
>TRBJ2-7|15|NA|medium-sized|TRBV19
CASSVSTSPTYEQYF
TGTGCCAGTAGTGTTTCGACTAGTCCAACCTACGAGCAGTACTTC
>TRBJ2-3|13|NA|NA|TRBV9
CASSVLETDTQYF
TGTGCCAGCAGCGTCTTGGAGACAGATACGCAGTATTTT
>TRBJ1-1|11|NA|few|TRBV28
CASSSRPEAFF
TGTGCCAGCAGTTCTAGGCCCGAAGCTTTCTTT
>TRBJ1-4|15|TRBD1|once|TRBV6-5
CASSRNRDRGEKLFF
TGTGCCAGCAGCCGAAACCGGGACAGGGGTGAAAAACTGTTTTTT
>TRBJ1-1|14|TRBD1|once|TRBV29-1
CSVGWGQGNTEAFF
TGCAGCGTTGGGTGGGGACAGGGGAACACTGAAGCTTTCTTT
>TRBJ1-1|20|TRBD1|NA|TRBV6-2/TRBV6-3
CASSRGVSGQANLRNTEAFF
TGTGCCAGCAGCAGAGGTGTTTCGGGACAGGCTAATTTGAGAAACACTGAAGCTTTCTTT
>TRBJ2-7|14|NA|NA|TRBV11-2
CASSFAGLAREQYF
TGTGCCAGCAGCTTCGCGGGGTTGGCTCGGGAGCAGTACTTC
>TRBJ1-5|13|NA|NA|TRBV6-5
CASSWTENQPQHF
TGTGCCAGCAGCTGGACAGAGAATCAGCCCCAGCATTTT
>TRBJ2-2|13|NA|many|TRBV7-9
CASRKTNTGELFF
TGTGCCAGCAGAAAAACTAATACCGGGGAGCTGTTTTTT
>TRBJ2-3|13|NA|NA|TRBV2
CASSEASRSLVLF
TGTGCCAGCAGTGAAGCTTCTAGGTCTCTGGTATTATTT
>TRBJ1-1|16|TRBD1|NA|TRBV6-4
CASSGTGGDGLDEAFF
TGTGCCAGCAGTGGAACAGGGGGCGATGGATTGGATGAAGCTTTCTTT
>TRBJ1-6|13|NA|NA|TRBV27
CASRSQGGSPLHF
TGTGCCAGCAGATCACAGGGCGGATCACCCCTCCACTTT
>TRBJ2-7|12|TRBD2|NA|TRBV7-2
CASSHGGVEQYF
TGTGCCAGCAGCCACGGGGGGGTCGAGCAGTACTTC
>TRBJ2-1|16|NA|NA|TRBV27
CASSLSIAGSYNEQFF
TGTGCCAGCAGTTTATCGATCGCGGGCTCCTACAATGAGCAGTTCTTC
>TRBJ2-3|12|NA|NA|TRBV15
CATSRTGDTQYF
TGTGCCACCAGCAGGACGGGTGATACGCAGTATTTT
>TRBJ1-5|15|NA|NA|TRBV4-3
CASSQYRAGTQPQHF
TGCGCCAGCAGCCAATATCGGGCAGGGACACAGCCCCAGCATTTT
>TRBJ2-7|12|NA|NA|TRBV3-1/TRBV3-2
CASSKAGYEQYF
TGTGCCAGCAGCAAAGCGGGTTACGAGCAGTACTTC
>TRBJ2-1|15|NA|NA|TRBV12-1
CASRPSIGQVNEQFF
TGTGCCAGCAGACCCTCGATTGGACAAGTCAATGAGCAGTTCTTC
>TRBJ1-4|15|NA|NA|TRBV28
CASGSRGSTNEKLFF
TGTGCCAGCGGCTCAAGGGGTTCGACTAATGAAAAACTGTTTTTT
>TRBJ1-5|20|TRBD1|NA|TRBV11-2
CASSLDRQGALQGSFQPQHF
TGTGCCAGCAGCTTAGATCGCCAGGGGGCATTGCAAGGTTCTTTTCAGCCCCAGCATTTT
>TRBJ1-1|15|NA|NA|TRBV7-6
CASSQWATMNTEAFF
TGTGCCAGCAGCCAGTGGGCAACGATGAACACTGAAGCTTTCTTT
>TRBJ2-2|14|NA|NA|TRBV28
CAIRGARNTGELFF
TGTGCCATCCGGGGGGCGCGTAACACCGGGGAGCTGTTTTTT
>TRBJ2-7|16|NA|few|TRBV7-9
CASSLLGPMSSYEQYF
TGTGCCAGCAGCTTACTCGGTCCCATGAGCTCCTACGAGCAGTACTTC
>TRBJ2-7|16|TRBD1|NA|TRBV19
CASSRYSWDSTYEQYF
TGTGCCAGTAGTAGATATTCCTGGGACAGCACCTACGAGCAGTACTTC
>TRBJ2-3|14|NA|NA|TRBV15
CATSRDRVADTQYF
TGTGCCACCAGCAGAGACAGGGTGGCAGATACGCAGTATTTT
>TRBJ1-1|14|NA|NA|TRBV7-3
CASSLFPADTEAFF
TGTGCCAGCTCTCTCTTTCCGGCGGACACTGAAGCTTTCTTT
>TRBJ2-2|15|NA|NA|TRBV7-6
CASSLLYGAGGELFF
TGTGCCAGCAGCTTACTTTATGGGGCTGGCGGGGAGCTGTTTTTT
>TRBJ2-7|15|TRBD2|NA|TRBV6-5
CASKLAGGPAPEQYF
TGTGCCAGCAAACTAGCGGGAGGGCCCGCTCCTGAGCAGTACTTC
>TRBJ1-3|15|NA|NA|TRBV9
CASSQSRPRGNTIYF
TGTGCCAGCAGCCAAAGTCGTCCGAGAGGAAACACCATATATTTT
>TRBJ2-5|15|NA|NA|TRBV7-9
CASSLAEKGGETQYF
TGTGCCAGCAGCTTAGCGGAAAAGGGGGGGGAGACCCAGTACTTC
>TRBJ2-7|15|TRBD1|NA|TRBV4-1
CASSQPDRATYEQYF
TGCGCCAGCAGCCAACCCGACAGGGCAACCTACGAGCAGTACTTC
>TRBJ2-3|19|TRBD2|NA|TRBV28
CASTPPTSGRADYTDTQYF
TGTGCCAGCACCCCGCCGACTAGCGGGAGGGCCGATTACACAGATACGCAGTATTTT
>TRBJ1-1|15|TRBD1|NA|TRBV5-8
CASSWSGQGNTEAFF
TGTGCCAGCAGCTGGTCCGGACAGGGCAACACTGAAGCTTTCTTT
>TRBJ1-2|15|NA|few|TRBV9
CASSVVGGRGHGYTF
TGTGCCAGCAGCGTAGTGGGGGGACGAGGGCATGGCTACACCTTC